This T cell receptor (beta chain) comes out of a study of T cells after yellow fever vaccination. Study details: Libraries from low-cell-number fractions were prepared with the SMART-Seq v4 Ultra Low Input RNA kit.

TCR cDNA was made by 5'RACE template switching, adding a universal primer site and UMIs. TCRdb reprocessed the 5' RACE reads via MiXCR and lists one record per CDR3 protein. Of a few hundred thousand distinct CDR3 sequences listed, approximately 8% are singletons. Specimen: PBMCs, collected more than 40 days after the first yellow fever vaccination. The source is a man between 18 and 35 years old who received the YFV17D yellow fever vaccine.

The CDR3 DNA follows: TGTGCCAGCAGTTACCCCAAAGCTTTCTTT. The encoded protein is CASSYPKAFF. The chain links TRBV6-6 to TRBJ1-1; no definite D call. V was clipped by 2 bases and J by 9 bases, with 4 bases between them. This CDR3 spans 10 amino acids. Germline-derived CDR1 and CDR2 are MNHNY and SVGAGI (reference sequence).